The sequence of this T cell receptor (beta chain) was determined in a study of identical twins. The study's findings and limits: Less excess twin sharing appeared in beta out-of-frame sequences.

CDR1 and CDR2 from the germline V gene are SGHKS and YYEKEE (reference sequence). There are 15 residues in the CDR3. V lost 1 base to trimming and J lost 0 bases, with 9 bases between them. This clonotype was found a few times. Its target is not known. A universal primer site was added by template switching, and unique molecular identifiers were carried by the cDNA. TCRdb called the 5' RACE reads again in MiXCR, with one record for every CDR3 protein. Seen here are hundreds of thousands of distinct CDR3 sequences, approximately 24% observed once, and the top ten hold approximately 2.9%. This same sample was also part of a study on T cells expressing NK-cell markers.

This TCR was recovered from a young woman in good health. Sequencing was performed on CD4+ T cells sorted from blood. The rearrangement uses TRBV5-5 and TRBJ2-3; D not certain. CDR3 nucleotide sequence: TGTGCCAGCAGCTTGCTCTACTCTAGCACAGATACGCAGTATTTT. Its translation is CASSLLYSSTDTQYF.